Each of the 2 T cell receptor beta chains below was sequenced from the same sample in a study of siplizumab effects on memory and regulatory T cells. Repertoires were generated with immunoSEQ multiplex PCR, while TCRdb's copy carries only in-frame clones and drops some. The profile shows some 100,000 clones, 91% of them singletons. Sequencing was carried out using CD4+ T cells sorted from blood. These receptors were collected from a human donor in good health. Some clones in this sample may be carry-over from other donors' samples.

This chain links TRBV2 with TRBJ1-5, with a tentative D call TRBD1 (5 bases). The CDR3 totals 13 residues. V lost 6 bases to trimming and J lost 7 bases, with 13 bases between them. Germline lookup yields CDR1 SNHLY and CDR2 FYNNEI. The DNA of the CDR3 is TGTGCCAGCAGCCCAGGGTGGAGACAGCCCCAGCATTTT. This gives the protein CASSPGWRQPQHF.

The chain joins TRBV9 to TRBJ2-1, with D unresolved. Germline lookup yields CDR1 SGDLS and CDR2 YYNGEE. The ends were cut back, 1 base at V and 8 bases at J, with 10 bases in the middle. The CDR3 has 13 amino acids. For the CDR3, the DNA is TGTGCCAGCAGCGTACCCCATGGCGATGAGCAGTTCTTC. Residues: CASSVPHGDEQFF.